This T cell receptor (beta chain) was retrieved from a study of a mutant IDH1 vaccine in newly diagnosed glioma. This table comes from immunoSEQ multiplex PCR, and its TCRdb copy is limited to in-frame clones, with some not included. The sample includes 20,000 or so clones, around 82% seen only once; the top ten take 5% to 6%. The sample's time point: baseline, week 1 (first vaccination visit). Indicated treatment: pre-vaccination baseline after standard-of-care therapy. Donors had new WHO grade 3 or 4 IDH1-mutant, ATRX-lost astrocytomas. Looked up from germline, CDR1 is MRHNA and CDR2 is SNTAGT. The CDR3 loop spans 14 amino acids. V was pared by 4 bases and J by 6 bases, with 0 bases of the junction left unmatched.

The sequence derives from a middle-aged man with glioma. V usage is TRBV6-4 and J usage is TRBJ2-1, with 13 bases matching TRBD2. Specimen: PBMCs, collected from a glioma patient treated with radiotherapy, temozolomide or both. The CDR3 protein is CASSGTSGSNEQFF. The CDR3 DNA reads as TGTGCCAGCAGTGGGACTAGCGGGAGCAATGAGCAGTTCTTC.